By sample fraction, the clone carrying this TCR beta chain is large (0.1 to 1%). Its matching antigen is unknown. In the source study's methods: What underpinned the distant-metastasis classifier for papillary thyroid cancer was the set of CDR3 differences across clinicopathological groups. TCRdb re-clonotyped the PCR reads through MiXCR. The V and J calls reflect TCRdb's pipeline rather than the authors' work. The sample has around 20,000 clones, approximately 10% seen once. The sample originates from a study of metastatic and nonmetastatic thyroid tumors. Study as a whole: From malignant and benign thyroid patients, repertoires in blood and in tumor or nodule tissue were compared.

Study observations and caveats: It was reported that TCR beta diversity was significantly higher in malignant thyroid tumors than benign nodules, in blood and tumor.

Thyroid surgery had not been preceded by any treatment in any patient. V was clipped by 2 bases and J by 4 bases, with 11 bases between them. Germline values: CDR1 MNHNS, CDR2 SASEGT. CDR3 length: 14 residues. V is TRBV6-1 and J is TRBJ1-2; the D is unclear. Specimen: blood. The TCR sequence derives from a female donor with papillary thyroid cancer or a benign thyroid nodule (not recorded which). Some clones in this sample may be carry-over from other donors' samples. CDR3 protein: CASSEREGVYGYTF. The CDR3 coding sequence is TGTGCCAGCAGTGAAAGGGAGGGAGTCTATGGCTACACCTTC.